Listed here are 25 T cell receptor beta chains from one sample, sequenced in a study of T-cell memory formation after mild COVID-19. TCRdb reanalysed the 5' RACE reads using MiXCR and keeps one entry per CDR3 protein. The sample lists tens of thousands of distinct CDR3 sequences, about a quarter occurring once. The sequencing input was PBMCs or a T cell subset sorted from them (not recorded which). The origin of the receptors is a man aged 18 to 35 who had mild COVID-19 (a few samples of this study predate the infection). Cell type and time point are not known.

The J gene is TRBJ2-2, the V gene TRBV6-5; TRBD1 aligns across 9 bases. J gave up 4 bases and V 0 bases, and 9 bases lay outside the gene matches. Germline loops: CDR1 MNHEY, CDR2 SVGAGI. The CDR3 extends over 18 amino acids. Written as DNA, the CDR3 is TGTGCCAGCAGTTACTCGATTAAGGGACAGGGACCCACCGGGGAGCTGTTTTTT. Translated: CASSYSIKGQGPTGELFF.

The CDR3 nucleotides are TGTGCCAGCACCCTTGACCCGGGACAAGCTACTGGAAACACCATATATTTT. Protein: CASTLDPGQATGNTIYF. The chain employs TRBV6-1 and TRBJ1-3, with D possibly TRBD1 on 6 matching bases. This CDR3 is built from 17 residues. V lost 7 bases, J lost 2 bases, and 21 bases lay in between. Germline V gene sequence: CDR1 MNHNS, CDR2 SASEGT.

The rearrangement links TRBV7-9 to TRBJ1-4; TRBD1 aligns across 8 bases. This CDR3 region has 16 residues. In germline, CDR1 is SEHNR, CDR2 FQNEAQ (reference sequence). Losses at the gene ends were 6 bases for V and 4 bases for J; bases not matched to a gene: 10. The CDR3 coding sequence is TGTGCCAGCAGTCGAGGCCCGACAGGGGTTAATGAAAAACTGTTTTTT. As protein: CASSRGPTGVNEKLFF.

Here the CDR3 DNA reads TGTGCCAGCAGTCCCCTCCCAGGAAGGCCCCAGCATTTT. Translation gives CASSPLPGRPQHF. The J gene is TRBJ1-5, the V gene TRBV28; D is unresolved. Germline assignment: CDR1 MDHEN and CDR2 SYDVKM. The length of the CDR3 is 13 residues. The germline V and J ends were trimmed by 5 bases and 9 bases, with 14 bases remaining between them. Together with reference TRBV28 and TRBJ1-5, the CDR3 gives the full variable domain: DVKVTQSSRYLVKRTGEKVFLECVQDMDHENMFWYRQDPGLGLRLIYFSYDVKMKEKGDIPEGYSVSREKKERFSLILESASTNQTSMYLCASSPLPGRPQHFGDGTRLSIL.

This clonotype has just a few counts. The CDR3 nucleotides read TGTGCCAGCAGCTTAACCTCCCGGACAGGGTCCCCCACTGAAGCTTTCTTT. Its translation is CASSLTSRTGSPTEAFF. The V call is TRBV7-2, the J call TRBJ1-1, with TRBD1 matching over 8 bases. This CDR3 is built from 17 residues. Germline CDR1 SGHTA, CDR2 FQGNSA. V trimming: 2 bases; J trimming: 4 bases; junction bases outside the gene matches: 12.

The rearrangement links TRBV6-5 to TRBJ2-3, with D possibly TRBD1 on 6 matching bases. The CDR3 consists of 13 residues. V lost 8 bases and J 3 bases, leaving 12 bases between the germline ends. Germline lookup yields CDR1 MNHEY and CDR2 SVGAGI. The CDR3 sequence is CASGGRSTDTQYF. The CDR3, as DNA: TGTGCCAGCGGGGGCCGATCTACAGATACGCAGTATTTT.

The chain recombines TRBV15 with TRBJ1-4; D perhaps matches TRBD1 (5 bases). The germline V gene encodes CDR1 LNHNV and CDR2 YYDKDF (reference sequence). The CDR3 extends over 15 amino acids. Trimming cost V 2 bases and J 3 bases, with 10 bases left between them. CDR3 region: CATSRWGSANEKLFF. The DNA of the CDR3 is TGTGCCACCAGCAGATGGGGGTCGGCTAATGAAAAACTGTTTTTT. Supplemented by reference TRBV15 and TRBJ1-4, the full variable domain reads DAMVIQNPRYQVTQFGKPVTLSCSQTLNHNVMYWYQQKSSQAPKLLFHYYDKDFNNEADTPDNFQSRRPNTSFCFLDIRSPGLGDTAMYLCATSRWGSANEKLFFGSGTQLSVL.

This clonotype was detected many times. V usage is TRBV6-5 and J usage is TRBJ1-2; D is ambiguous. The V and J ends lost 6 bases and 6 bases respectively, with 14 bases between them. CDR1 is MNHEY and CDR2 is SVGAGI in the germline V gene. CDR3 size: 13 residues. In DNA, the CDR3 is TGTGCCAGCAGGCCTTCCGGTGGGGATGGCTACACCTTC. It encodes CASRPSGGDGYTF.

This clonotype was seen a few times. This chain joins TRBV9 and TRBJ2-5; D perhaps matches TRBD2 (7 bases). The length of the CDR3 is 15 residues. Germline values: CDR1 SGDLS, CDR2 YYNGEE. V dropped 2 bases and J dropped 3 bases, with 14 bases sitting between them. The CDR3 nucleotides are TGTGCCAGCAGCGTTGGTGGGGGGGCCGAAGAGACCCAGTACTTC. It translates to CASSVGGGAEETQYF.

This sequence joins TRBV3-1 and TRBJ2-7, with 8 bases lining up with TRBD2. The CDR3 is 15 residues long. The ends lost 3 bases at V and 2 bases at J; junction bases unmatched: 6. CDR1 is LGHDT, CDR2 YNNKEL, per germline (reference sequence). CDR3 in amino acids: CASSHPGGPTYEQYF. CDR3 bases: TGTGCCAGCAGCCATCCGGGGGGGCCAACCTACGAGCAGTACTTC.

V is TRBV7-6 and J is TRBJ2-7; 7 bases line up with TRBD2. After removal of 5 bases from V and 3 bases from J, the junction contained 10 bases not matched to a gene. CDR3 length: 15 residues. Per germline, CDR1 SGHVS and CDR2 FNYEAQ. CDR3 nucleotides: TGTGCCAGCAGCCCAAACCGGGGGGTCCACTACGAGCAGTACTTC. Protein: CASSPNRGVHYEQYF.

CDR3 sequence reads: CASSLTWASTDTQYF. For the CDR3, the DNA is TGTGCCAGCAGCTTAACTTGGGCGAGCACAGATACGCAGTATTTT. This chain links TRBV7-3 with TRBJ2-3; D is ambiguous. This CDR3 comprises 15 residues. Germline V gene lookup returns CDR1 SGHTA and CDR2 FQGTGA. Between the trimmed V and J ends, which lost 0 bases and 0 bases, there was a span of 7 bases.

The V gene is TRBV3-1, the J gene TRBJ2-5; perhaps TRBD1 as D (5 bases). Looked up from germline, CDR1 is LGHDT and CDR2 is YNNKEL (reference sequence). The V gene lost 0 bases and the J gene lost 1 base, with 9 bases spanning the gap. CDR3 size: 15 residues. The CDR3 sequence: CASSQDQTAQETQYF. The CDR3 DNA follows: TGTGCCAGCAGCCAAGATCAGACAGCCCAAGAGACCCAGTACTTC.

This clonotype was seen a handful of times. V gene TRBV11-1 combines with J gene TRBJ2-3; D gene unclear. Germline lookup yields CDR1 SGHAT and CDR2 FQDESV (reference sequence). V was cut by 0 bases and J by 1 base, with 11 bases left in between. This CDR3 contains 16 residues. The CDR3 bases are TGTGCCAGCAGCTTAGCGGGTGATTACGGCACAGATACGCAGTATTTT. Translation: CASSLAGDYGTDTQYF.

The chain uses TRBV5-1 and TRBJ1-2, with 7 bases fitting TRBD1. Germline CDR1 and CDR2: SGHRS and YFSETQ. The junction had 8 bases not matched to a gene; V was cut back by 4 bases and J by 5 bases. The CDR3 contains 14 residues. CDR3 region: CASSDPGGRYGYTF. CDR3 nucleotide sequence: TGCGCCAGCAGCGATCCAGGGGGAAGGTATGGCTACACCTTC.

This chain connects TRBV5-1 to TRBJ2-1, with 7 positions matching TRBD1. V shed 2 bases, J shed 5 bases, and the junction held 10 bases outside the gene matches. The germline gives CDR1 SGHRS, CDR2 YFSETQ. This CDR3 is built from 16 residues. The CDR3 is CASSFSPGTANNEQFF. The CDR3 DNA is TGCGCCAGCAGCTTTTCTCCTGGGACAGCCAACAATGAGCAGTTCTTC. Based on the CDR3 plus reference TRBV5-1 and TRBJ2-1, the full variable domain is KAGVTQTPRYLIKTRGQQVTLSCSPISGHRSVSWYQQTPGQGLQFLFEYFSETQRNKGNFPGRFSGRQFSNSRSEMNVSTLELGDSALYLCASSFSPGTANNEQFFGPGTRLTVL.

The rearrangement uses TRBV7-2 and TRBJ1-1; maybe TRBD1 (6 bases). The V and J ends lost 6 bases and 10 bases respectively, with 24 bases between them. This CDR3 region has 15 residues. Germline assignment: CDR1 SGHTA and CDR2 FQGNSA. CDR3 residues: CASSSTLKGGSGAFF. The CDR3 DNA is TGTGCCAGCAGTTCCACCCTAAAGGGGGGATCTGGAGCTTTCTTT.

This clonotype was counted a few times. The chain recombines TRBV18 with TRBJ2-7; TRBD1 might be the D (6 bases). The germline V and J ends were trimmed by 3 bases and 7 bases, with 28 bases remaining between them. The germline CDR1 and CDR2 sequences are KGHSH and LQKENI. The CDR3 has 18 residues. CDR3 in amino acids: CASSPKGAADSRIGEQYF. For the CDR3, the DNA is TGTGCCAGCTCACCCAAGGGAGCTGCGGACAGCCGGATCGGGGAGCAGTACTTC.

This clonotype came up a few times. Without the conserved terminal phenylalanine or tryptophan, this CDR3 likely stems from a read error. It is unclear where the CDR3 begins or ends on the DNA, so no DNA is shown, and the CDR3 is as TCRdb lists it. The chain employs TRBV23-1 and TRBJ2-7; the D call of TRBD1 is as the table states it, not checked on the DNA. TRBV23-1 is an open reading frame whose function is uncertain. The CDR3 is 8 amino acids long, termini counted. CDR3 protein: CASSHTGQ.

The chain carries TRBV12-3 or TRBV12-4 and TRBJ2-1; 8 nucleotides line up with TRBD1. Trimming removed 7 bases from V and 7 bases from J; junction bases left unmatched: 9. This CDR3 is built from 14 residues. The CDR3 reads CASNAGGAGNEQFF. CDR3 nucleotide sequence: TGTGCCAGCAATGCAGGGGGCGCCGGGAATGAGCAGTTCTTC.

In its sample, this clonotype was seen a few times. This chain uses TRBV9 with TRBJ1-2; perhaps TRBD1 as D (5 bases). The CDR3 is made up of 21 amino acids. The germline V gene has CDR1 SGDLS and CDR2 YYNGEE. V was trimmed by 0 bases and J by 1 base, leaving 28 bases between them. CDR3 bases: TGTGCCAGCAGCGTAGATCCCCGTAAGCGGCCCAGGGACTGGGTTAACTATGGCTACACCTTC. Protein sequence: CASSVDPRKRPRDWVNYGYTF. Looking up the rest from reference TRBV9 and TRBJ1-2 gives the full variable domain: DSGVTQTPKHLITATGQRVTLRCSPRSGDLSVYWYQQSLDQGLQFLIQYYNGEERAKGNILERFSAQQFPDLHSELNLSSLELGDSALYFCASSVDPRKRPRDWVNYGYTFGSGTRLTVV.

This clonotype turned up a few times. The rearrangement joins TRBV5-1 to TRBJ1-1, with 8 bases that match TRBD1. The CDR3 sequence is 14 residues long. Germline assignment: CDR1 SGHRS and CDR2 YFSETQ. The J segment lost 1 base and the V segment lost 4 bases, leaving 3 bases of the junction unmatched. DNA for the CDR3: TGCGCCAGCAGCGGGGGACAGGAGAACACTGAAGCTTTCTTT. Protein: CASSGGQENTEAFF.

CDR3 bases: TGTGCCAGCAGTGACCAGTCAGGGAAATCCTACGAGCAGTACTTC. Translated, it gives CASSDQSGKSYEQYF. V and J are TRBV25-1 and TRBJ2-7, with D perhaps matching TRBD1 (5 bases). V was clipped by 3 bases and J by 1 base, with 13 bases between them. CDR1 is MGHDK and CDR2 is SYGVNS in the germline V gene. This CDR3 contains 15 residues.

The chain joins TRBV5-1 to TRBJ2-1; TRBD1 is a possible D gene (6 bases). The germline V gene has CDR1 SGHRS and CDR2 YFSETQ. V lost 1 base to trimming and J lost 8 bases, with 7 bases between them. The CDR3 covers 12 residues. The CDR3 is CASSLWGHEQFF. The CDR3 DNA reads as TGCGCCAGCAGCTTGTGGGGGCATGAGCAGTTCTTC.

The rearrangement uses TRBV5-1 and TRBJ1-2, with 12 bases aligning to TRBD1. J lost 7 bases, V lost 4 bases, and 5 bases had no gene match. Germline V gene lookup returns CDR1 SGHRS and CDR2 YFSETQ. The CDR3 totals 14 residues. The CDR3 region is CASSAGTGGGGYTF. In nucleotides, the CDR3 is TGCGCCAGCAGCGCCGGGACAGGGGGCGGTGGCTACACCTTC.